This T cell receptor (beta chain) derives from a study of blood T cell repertoires in COVID-19. Study at large: In each case, the material was cDNA or gDNA derived from T cells, B-cell-depleted T cells, or PBMCs.

Sequencing used immunoSEQ multiplex PCR; TCRdb keeps in-frame clones, though not all of them. The sample gives approximately 130,000 clones, roughly four fifths of which show up once; about 20% is in the top ten. Germline values: CDR1 SEHNR, CDR2 FQNEAQ (reference sequence). Trimming stripped 5 bases from V and 4 bases from J, with 9 bases between. This CDR3 spans 12 amino acids. The TCR originated in a man aged 25 to 40 who had recovered from COVID-19. Sample: PBMCs or T cells enriched from blood (not recorded which). This chain connects TRBV7-9 to TRBJ2-7, with D possibly TRBD1 on 7 matching bases. The CDR3 loop reads CASSAGGYEQYF. In DNA form, the CDR3 reads TGTGCCAGCAGCGCAGGGGGGTACGAGCAGTACTTC.